This T cell receptor beta chain was sequenced during a study of T cell responses to AZD1222 COVID-19 vaccine. Points from the study as a whole: Possibly, clonal diversity was underestimated; donors were largely white British and included more females.

About this clone: What it binds is not known.

Assay: immunoSEQ multiplex PCR; the TCRdb copy retains only in-frame clones and omits some. The table has tens of thousands of clones, approximately 90% seen once. This CDR3 contains 15 residues. Germline CDR1 MNHEY, CDR2 SVGAGI. Trimming removed 2 bases at V and 5 bases at J, with 10 bases between. Specimen: peripheral blood, collected 28 days after the second AZD1222 dose. This sequence originates from an adult who received the AZD1222 COVID-19 vaccine. The gene calls are TRBV6-5 and TRBJ1-6; unclear D gene. The CDR3: CASSYDGTNNSPLHF. The CDR3 nucleotides are TGTGCCAGCAGTTACGACGGAACTAATAATTCACCCCTCCACTTT.